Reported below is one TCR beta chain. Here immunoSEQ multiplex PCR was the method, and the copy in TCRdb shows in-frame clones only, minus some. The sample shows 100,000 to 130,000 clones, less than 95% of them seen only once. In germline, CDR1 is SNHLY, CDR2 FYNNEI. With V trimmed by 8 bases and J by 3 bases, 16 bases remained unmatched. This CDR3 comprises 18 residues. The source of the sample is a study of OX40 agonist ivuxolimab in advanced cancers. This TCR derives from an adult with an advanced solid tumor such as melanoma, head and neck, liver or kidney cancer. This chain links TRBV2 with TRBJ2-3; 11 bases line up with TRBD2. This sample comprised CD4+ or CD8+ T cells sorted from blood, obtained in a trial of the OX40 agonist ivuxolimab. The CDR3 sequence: CASSNLAGGPRWTDTQYF. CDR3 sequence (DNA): TGTGCCAGCTCCAACTTAGCGGGAGGGCCGAGGTGGACAGATACGCAGTATTTT. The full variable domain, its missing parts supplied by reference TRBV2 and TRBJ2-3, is EPEVTQTPSHQVTQMGQEVILRCVPISNHLYFYWYRQILGQKVEFLVSFYNNEISEKSEIFDDQFSVERPDGSNFTLKIRSTKLEDSAMYFCASSNLAGGPRWTDTQYFGPGTRLTVL.